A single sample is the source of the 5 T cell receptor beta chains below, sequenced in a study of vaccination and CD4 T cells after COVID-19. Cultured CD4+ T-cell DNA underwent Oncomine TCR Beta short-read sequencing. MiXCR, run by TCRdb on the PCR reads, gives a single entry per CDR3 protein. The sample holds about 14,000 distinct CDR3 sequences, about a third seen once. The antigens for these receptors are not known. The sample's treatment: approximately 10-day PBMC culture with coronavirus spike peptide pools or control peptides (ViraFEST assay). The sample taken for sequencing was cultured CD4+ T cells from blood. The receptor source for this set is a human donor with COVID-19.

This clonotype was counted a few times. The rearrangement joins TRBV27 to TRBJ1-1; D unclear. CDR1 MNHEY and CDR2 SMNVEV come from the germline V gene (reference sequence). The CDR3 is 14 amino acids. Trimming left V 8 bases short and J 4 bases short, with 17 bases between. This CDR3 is CASGPSWVGTEAFF. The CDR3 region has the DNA TGTGCCAGCGGCCCCAGTTGGGTAGGCACTGAAGCTTTCTTT.

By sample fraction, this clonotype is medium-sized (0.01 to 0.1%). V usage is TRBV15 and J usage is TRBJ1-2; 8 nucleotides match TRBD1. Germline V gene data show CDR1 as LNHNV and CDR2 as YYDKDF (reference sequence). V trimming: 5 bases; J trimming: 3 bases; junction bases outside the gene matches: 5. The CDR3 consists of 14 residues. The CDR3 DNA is TGTGCCACCAGCGGCCGACAGGGGTACTATGGCTACACCTTC. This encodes CATSGRQGYYGYTF.

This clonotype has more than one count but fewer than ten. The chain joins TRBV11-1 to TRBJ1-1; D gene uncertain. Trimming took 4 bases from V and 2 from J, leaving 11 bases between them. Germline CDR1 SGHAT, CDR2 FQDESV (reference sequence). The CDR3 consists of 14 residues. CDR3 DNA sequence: TGTGCCAGCAGCTCCAGGACGGTTAACACTGAAGCTTTCTTT. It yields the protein CASSSRTVNTEAFF.

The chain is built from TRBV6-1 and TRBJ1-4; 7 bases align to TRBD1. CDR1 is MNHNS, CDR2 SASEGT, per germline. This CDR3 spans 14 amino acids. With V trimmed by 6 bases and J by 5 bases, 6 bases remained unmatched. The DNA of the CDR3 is TGTGCCAGCAGGCGACCGGGACAGAATGAAAAACTGTTTTTT. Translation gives CASRRPGQNEKLFF.

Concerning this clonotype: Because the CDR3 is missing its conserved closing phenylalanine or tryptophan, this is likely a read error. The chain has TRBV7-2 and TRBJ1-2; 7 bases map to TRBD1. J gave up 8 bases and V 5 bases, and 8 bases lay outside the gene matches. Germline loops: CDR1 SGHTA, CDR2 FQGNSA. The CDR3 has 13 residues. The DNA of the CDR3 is TGTGCCAGCAGCACCTACGACAGGGTCGGCTACACCATC. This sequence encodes CASSTYDRVGYTI.